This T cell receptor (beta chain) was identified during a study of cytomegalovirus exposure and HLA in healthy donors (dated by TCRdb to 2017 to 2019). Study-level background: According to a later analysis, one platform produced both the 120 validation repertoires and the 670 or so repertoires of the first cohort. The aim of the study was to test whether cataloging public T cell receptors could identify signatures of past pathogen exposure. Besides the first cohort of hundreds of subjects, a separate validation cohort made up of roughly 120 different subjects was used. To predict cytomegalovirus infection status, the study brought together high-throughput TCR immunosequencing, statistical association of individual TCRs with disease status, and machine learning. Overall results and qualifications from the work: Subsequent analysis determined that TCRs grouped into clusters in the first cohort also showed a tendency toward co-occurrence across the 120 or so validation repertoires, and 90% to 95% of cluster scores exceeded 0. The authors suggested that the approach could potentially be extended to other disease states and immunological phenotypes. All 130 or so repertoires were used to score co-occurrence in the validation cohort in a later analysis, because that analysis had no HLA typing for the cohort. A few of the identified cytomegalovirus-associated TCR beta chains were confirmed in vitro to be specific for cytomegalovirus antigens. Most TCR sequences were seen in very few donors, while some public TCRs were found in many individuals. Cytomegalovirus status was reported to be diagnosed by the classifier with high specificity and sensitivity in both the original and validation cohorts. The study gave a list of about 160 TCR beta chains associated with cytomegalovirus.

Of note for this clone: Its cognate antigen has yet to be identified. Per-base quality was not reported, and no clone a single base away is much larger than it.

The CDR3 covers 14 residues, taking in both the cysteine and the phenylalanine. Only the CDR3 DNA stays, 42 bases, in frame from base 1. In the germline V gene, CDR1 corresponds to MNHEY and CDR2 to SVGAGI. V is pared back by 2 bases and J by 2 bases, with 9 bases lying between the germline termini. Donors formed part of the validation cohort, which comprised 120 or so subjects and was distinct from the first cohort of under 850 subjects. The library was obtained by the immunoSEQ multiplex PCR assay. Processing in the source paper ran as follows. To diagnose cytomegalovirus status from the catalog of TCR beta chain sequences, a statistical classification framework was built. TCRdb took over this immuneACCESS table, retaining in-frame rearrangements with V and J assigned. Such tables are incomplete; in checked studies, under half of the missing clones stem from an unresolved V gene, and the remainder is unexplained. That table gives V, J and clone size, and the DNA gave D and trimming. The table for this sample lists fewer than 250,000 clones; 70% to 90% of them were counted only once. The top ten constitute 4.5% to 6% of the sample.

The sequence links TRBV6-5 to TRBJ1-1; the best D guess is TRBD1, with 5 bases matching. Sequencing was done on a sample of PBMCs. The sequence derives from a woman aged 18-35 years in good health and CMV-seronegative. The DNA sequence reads TGTGCCAGCAGTTACACAGGCACAAACACTGAAGCTTTCTTT. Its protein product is CASSYTGTNTEAFF.